Below, 10 T cell receptor beta chains from the same sample are listed, as sequenced in a study of blood T cell repertoires in COVID-19. Repertoires were generated with immunoSEQ multiplex PCR, while TCRdb's copy carries only in-frame clones and drops some. Of 63,000 or so clones listed, about 81% are singletons. The source material was peripheral blood. The source is a human donor in a cohort sampled during active COVID-19.

This clone showed up just a few times. The rearrangement uses TRBV3-1 (or the pseudogene TRBV3-2) and TRBJ2-7; TRBD2 might be the D (5 bases). Deletions cut 5 bases from V and 9 bases from J, with 20 bases between. This CDR3 spans 14 amino acids. From germline, CDR1 is LGHDT and CDR2 YNNKEL (reference sequence). CDR3 DNA: TGTGCCAGCAGCGCTGGGAGTCAGGTTCAGCCGCAGTACTTC. This encodes CASSAGSQVQPQYF.

The rearrangement joins TRBV7-9 to TRBJ1-2; unclear D gene. V was shortened by 1 base and J by 3 bases, with 24 bases between the two germline ends. The CDR3 sequence is 19 residues long. Germline lookup yields CDR1 SEHNR and CDR2 FQNEAQ (reference sequence). Written as DNA, the CDR3 is TGTGCCAGCAGCTTAGTTCACCCCTTTCAAGTTGAGTATTACTATGGCTACACCTTC. Translation gives CASSLVHPFQVEYYYGYTF. The full variable domain, rest sourced from reference TRBV7-9 and TRBJ1-2, is DTGVSQNPRHKITKRGQNVTFRCDPISEHNRLYWYRQTLGQGPEFLTYFQNEAQLEKSRLLSDRFSAERPKGSFSTLEIQRTEQGDSAMYLCASSLVHPFQVEYYYGYTFGSGTRLTVV.

In the case of this clone: The sample contains more than one DNA sequence encoding this CDR3. This chain links TRBV24-1 with TRBJ1-5; 7 nucleotides match TRBD1. The CDR3 covers 13 residues. Germline CDR1 reads KGHDR; CDR2 reads SFDVKD. Losses at the gene ends were 9 bases for V and 3 bases for J; bases not matched to a gene: 4. The CDR3 sequence is CATSTGNNQPQHF. Written as DNA, the CDR3 is TGTGCCACCTCGACAGGGAACAATCAGCCCCAGCATTTT.

This clone has a single count. V gene TRBV20-1 combines with J gene TRBJ1-2, with a tentative D call TRBD1 (6 bases). V lost 0 bases and J lost 7, with 6 bases in between. Germline assignment: CDR1 DFQATT and CDR2 SNEGSKA (reference sequence). This CDR3 is built from 11 residues. This CDR3 reads CSARDRGGYTF. The CDR3 region has the DNA TGCAGTGCTAGAGACAGGGGTGGCTACACCTTC.

The genes are TRBV4-2 and TRBJ2-7, with TRBD2 as a possible D gene (5 bases). Germline loops: CDR1 LGHNA, CDR2 YNFKEQ. The length of the CDR3 is 14 residues. V lost 3 bases, J lost 2 bases, and 11 bases lay in between. This chain's CDR3 is CASSQVDLPYEQYF. The CDR3 bases are TGTGCCAGCAGCCAGGTGGACTTGCCCTACGAGCAGTACTTC.

The V gene is TRBV25-1, the J gene TRBJ2-3; 7 nucleotides agree with TRBD1. This CDR3 is built from 15 residues. The germline CDR1 and CDR2 sequences are MGHDK and SYGVNS. With 7 bases clipped from V and 0 bases from J, the junction kept 7 bases outside the gene matches. CDR3 sequence: CASNGDSSSTDTQYF. The CDR3, as DNA: TGTGCCAGCAACGGGGACAGCAGCAGCACAGATACGCAGTATTTT.

The chain is built from TRBV9 and TRBJ2-3; TRBD2 is a possible D gene (6 bases). Germline CDR1 SGDLS, CDR2 YYNGEE. The CDR3 totals 16 residues. The V end lost 0 bases, the J end lost 3 bases, and 14 bases lay between the germline ends. CDR3 region: CASSVGVTGGTDTQYF. The CDR3 DNA is TGTGCCAGCAGCGTAGGAGTTACCGGGGGTACAGATACGCAGTATTTT.

This clone was recorded once. The chain combines TRBV7-2 with TRBJ2-1, with unresolved D. Germline V CDR1 and CDR2: SGHTA, FQGNSA. Trimming pared 3 bases from V and 0 bases from J, leaving 9 bases between. The CDR3 is 15 residues long. As DNA, the CDR3 is TGTGCCAGCAGCTTTATACACAACTCCTACAATGAGCAGTTCTTC. Residues: CASSFIHNSYNEQFF.

The genes are TRBV3-1 (or the pseudogene TRBV3-2) and TRBJ2-7; D uncertain. V was clipped by 4 bases and J by 1 base, with 17 bases between them. Germline V gene sequence: CDR1 LGHDT, CDR2 YNNKEL (reference sequence). This CDR3 is 16 amino acids long. The chain's CDR3 is CASSRALNPESYEQYF. The CDR3 region has the DNA TGTGCCAGCAGCCGTGCCTTGAACCCGGAGTCCTACGAGCAGTACTTC.

This chain connects TRBV19 to TRBJ1-1, with D perhaps matching TRBD1 (5 bases). V was cut by 10 bases and J by 3 bases, with 15 bases left in between. This CDR3 region has 13 residues. Per germline, CDR1 LNHDA and CDR2 SQIVND (reference sequence). The CDR3 spells CATSGLHYTEAFF. CDR3 sequence (DNA): TGTGCCACCTCAGGGCTACACTACACTGAAGCTTTCTTT.